This TCR beta chain emerged from a study of blood T cell repertoires in COVID-19. Study details: From T cells, B-cell-depleted T cells, or PBMCs came the material, which was cDNA or gDNA.

Under the authors' procedure: The assay estimated nucleated cells by amplifying reference gene primers. Profiled with immunoSEQ multiplex PCR; TCRdb holds only in-frame clones, not every one. The V and J calls and clone size are taken from that table; D and trimming were inferred from the DNA. Of about 380,000 clones listed, roughly 90% are singletons. V lost 5 bases and J 4 bases, leaving 14 bases between the germline ends. CDR3 length equals 14 residues. The germline V gene has CDR1 SGHTA and CDR2 FQGTGA. Recruits, aged roughly 18 to 89 years, lived in 20 to 30 US areas. The study counted Cohort 3 donors as recovered given two negative PCRs, clearance, or symptom resolution.

The TCR comes from a woman aged 30 to 39 who had recovered from COVID-19. Sequencing input: PBMCs or T cells enriched from blood (not recorded which). This sequence joins TRBV7-3 and TRBJ1-2, with a tentative D call TRBD1 (5 bases). CDR3 DNA sequence: TGTGCCAGCAGCACGGGGGTTGAGCCCTATGGCTACACCTTC. Translated, it gives CASSTGVEPYGYTF. The full variable domain, completed using reference TRBV7-3 and TRBJ1-2, is GAGVSQTPSNKVTEKGKYVELRCDPISGHTALYWYRQSLGQGPEFLIYFQGTGAADDSGLPNDRFFAVRPEGSVSTLKIQRTERGDSAVYLCASSTGVEPYGYTFGSGTRLTVV.